This TCR beta chain was captured in a study of cytomegalovirus exposure and HLA in healthy donors. Study-wide findings and caveats: The study listed 150 to 200 cytomegalovirus-associated TCR beta chains. Many donors shared some public TCRs, even though most TCR sequences were rare.

Separate from the approximately 670-subject first cohort, the roughly 120-subject validation cohort was the one that the donors belonged to. Of note for this clone: Its cognate antigen is unknown.

This CDR3 has 15 residues. The V gene's germline CDR1 is SGHNT and CDR2 YYREEE (reference sequence). The V end was cut by 0 bases, the J end by 5 bases, with 14 bases between. Here immunoSEQ multiplex PCR was the method, and the copy in TCRdb shows in-frame clones only, minus some. The data show a few hundred thousand clones, roughly 84% seen once. This receptor was identified in a man aged 18-30 years in good health and CMV-seropositive. The chain uses TRBV5-4 and TRBJ1-1; D is ambiguous. Input material: PBMCs. Here the CDR3 reads CASSLAKTGRTEAFF. CDR3 sequence (DNA): TGTGCCAGCAGCTTGGCCAAGACGGGGAGGACTGAAGCTTTCTTT.